The source of this TCR beta chain is a study of cytomegalovirus exposure and HLA in healthy donors. Primers: 60 Vbeta forward and 13 Jbeta reverse. Produced via immunoSEQ multiplex PCR; TCRdb's table is partial and in-frame only. The repertoire holds some 140,000 clones, with roughly 80% as singletons. V dropped 11 bases and J dropped 9 bases, with 20 bases sitting between them. This CDR3 has 13 residues. Germline V CDR1 and CDR2: SNHLY, FYNNEI. This clone was recorded a few times. What was sequenced was PBMCs. The source is a man aged 40-49 years in good health and CMV-seronegative. The J gene is TRBJ2-4, the V gene TRBV2; tentative D call: TRBD2 (5 bases). The CDR3 DNA follows: TGTGCCTCAGGTGCGGTCGGGGTAGGCATTCAGTACTTC. This gives the protein CASGAVGVGIQYF.